Below, 15 T cell receptor beta chains from the same sample are listed, as sequenced in a study of T cells in Graves' hyperthyroidism and ophthalmopathy. Amplification targeted TCR beta CDR3 regions from RNA transcripts. First-round RT-PCR of the TCR CDR3 relied on the HTBI primer set. TCRdb redid the calling of the multiplex PCR reads with MiXCR, one entry per CDR3 protein. The sample holds some 320,000 distinct CDR3 sequences, approximately 13% seen once. The sample taken for sequencing was blood. The source is a middle-aged woman with Graves' ophthalmopathy.

This clonotype was observed at least ten times. The chain links TRBV12-3 or TRBV12-4 to TRBJ2-3; 8 bases fit TRBD2. This CDR3 is 19 amino acids long. The V gene end was trimmed by 2 bases and the J gene end by 1 base; junction bases not matched to a gene: 14. The CDR3 loop reads CASSLILAASGFRTDTQYF. CDR3 nucleotide sequence: TGTGCCAGCAGTTTAATACTAGCGGCGTCCGGCTTTCGCACAGATACGCAGTATTTT.

This clonotype was counted ten times or more. The chain uses TRBV6-1 and TRBJ2-5, with D possibly TRBD1 on 5 matching bases. Germline V gives CDR1 MNHNS, CDR2 SASEGT. CDR3 size: 13 residues. The V gene lost 6 bases and the J gene lost 4 bases, with 12 bases spanning the gap. The CDR3 nucleotides are TGTGCCAGCAGCCTTACTGGGGCAGAGACCCAGTACTTC. Residues: CASSLTGAETQYF.

To note about this clonotype: A read error is possible here, since a much larger clone lies one base away. The gene calls are TRBV29-1 and TRBJ2-3, with D possibly TRBD1 on 5 matching bases. Trimming took 8 bases from V and 5 from J, leaving 14 bases between them. CDR1 SQVTM and CDR2 ANQGSEA come from the germline V gene. This CDR3 comprises 12 residues. CDR3 DNA sequence: TGCAGCACAGGTCCTCCCCTAGATACGCAGTATTTT. The encoded protein is CSTGPPLDTQYF.

This clonotype was seen ten or more times. This rearrangement joins TRBV11-3 to TRBJ1-1; 9 bases match TRBD1. Germline CDR1 and CDR2: SGHNT and YENEEA. V lost 5 bases, J lost 4 bases, and 5 bases stayed unmatched. CDR3 size: 14 residues. As DNA, the CDR3 is TGTGCCAGCAGCGTGGACAGGGGCGGCACTGAAGCTTTCTTT. It codes for CASSVDRGGTEAFF.

This clonotype was counted only a few times. The V and J genes are TRBV2 and TRBJ1-1; 10 positions agree with TRBD1. Trimming cost V 4 bases and J 10 bases; bases outside gene matches: 12. The CDR3 has 15 amino acids. The germline V gene encodes CDR1 SNHLY and CDR2 FYNNEI. The CDR3 reads CASSGQGAPWGVAFF. In DNA form, the CDR3 reads TGTGCCAGCAGTGGACAGGGGGCGCCATGGGGAGTAGCTTTCTTT.

For the CDR3, the DNA is TGTGCCAGTAGTATTAAGCGCCAAGAGACCCAGTACTTC. As protein: CASSIKRQETQYF. J is TRBJ2-5 and V is TRBV19; no definite D call. Germline V gene sequence: CDR1 LNHDA, CDR2 SQIVND (reference sequence). This CDR3 is 13 amino acids long. The V gene lost 3 bases and the J gene lost 1 base, with 6 bases spanning the gap.

This clonotype was seen a single time. The chain recombines TRBV7-9 with TRBJ2-7, with D maybe TRBD1 (5 bases). The germline V gene has CDR1 SEHNR and CDR2 FQNEAQ (reference sequence). There are 14 residues in the CDR3. Trimming removed 5 bases at V and 3 bases at J, with 14 bases between. The CDR3 coding sequence is TGTGCCAGCAGCCATGGTCAGGGAAACTACGAGCAGTACTTC. It translates to CASSHGQGNYEQYF.

This clonotype has a handful of counts. The chain employs TRBV6-1 and TRBJ2-3; TRBD2 matches at 9 bases. J was trimmed by 4 bases and V by 2 bases; bases with no gene match: 7. The CDR3 sequence is 16 residues long. Germline values: CDR1 MNHNS, CDR2 SASEGT. The CDR3 is CASSEYLAGAADTQYF. CDR3 bases: TGTGCCAGCAGTGAATACTTAGCGGGAGCCGCAGATACGCAGTATTTT.

The chain has TRBV27 and TRBJ2-2; 10 nucleotides align to TRBD2. The CDR3 contains 17 residues. CDR1 is MNHEY, CDR2 SMNVEV, per germline (reference sequence). With 5 bases clipped from V and 2 bases from J, the junction kept 8 bases outside the gene matches. The CDR3 sequence: CASSTYGLAVNTGELFF. Here the CDR3 DNA reads TGTGCCAGCAGTACCTACGGACTAGCGGTCAACACCGGGGAGCTGTTTTTT.

The sample holds many counts of this clonotype. The rearrangement links TRBV20-1 to TRBJ2-7; possible D gene TRBD2, 5 bases. CDR1 is DFQATT, CDR2 SNEGSKA, per germline (reference sequence). The CDR3 spans 11 residues. Trimming removed 6 bases at V and 6 bases at J, with 12 bases between. CDR3 amino acids: CSAPQGSEQYF. The CDR3 DNA follows: TGCAGTGCCCCTCAAGGGAGCGAGCAGTACTTC.

V usage is TRBV4-1 and J usage is TRBJ2-7; D may be TRBD2 (5 bases). V was clipped by 0 bases and J by 4 bases, with 13 bases between them. Germline values: CDR1 MGHRA, CDR2 YSYEKL. The length of the CDR3 is 15 residues. CDR3 coding DNA: TGCGCCAGCAGCCAAGACCTAGGCGGGTCGTACGAGCAGTACTTC. This gives the protein CASSQDLGGSYEQYF.

This clonotype occurred many times. The rearrangement joins TRBV6-1 to TRBJ2-3; D possibly uses TRBD1 or TRBD2 (5 bases each). Trimming pared 6 bases from V and 8 bases from J, leaving 18 bases between. The CDR3 spans 14 residues. The germline gives CDR1 MNHNS, CDR2 SASEGT. CDR3 bases: TGTGCCAGCAGCGGTGTGGGGGTACTGGGTACGCAGTATTTT. Translated, it gives CASSGVGVLGTQYF.

The V gene is TRBV11-3, the J gene TRBJ2-5, with a possible D match to TRBD2 (6 bases). The CDR3 sequence is 14 residues long. With 1 base removed from V and 7 bases from J, the gap between germline ends came to 13 bases. The V gene's germline CDR1 is SGHNT and CDR2 YENEEA. CDR3 in amino acids: CASSLVEGPGTQYF. The CDR3 DNA reads as TGTGCCAGCAGCTTAGTGGAGGGGCCGGGGACCCAGTACTTC.

V and J are TRBV5-1 and TRBJ1-1; D is unclear. The length of the CDR3 is 14 residues. Trimming removed 1 base from V and 1 base from J, with 8 bases in between. Germline assignment: CDR1 SGHRS and CDR2 YFSETQ. CDR3 protein: CASSLLIENTEAFF. The CDR3 nucleotides are TGCGCCAGCAGCTTGTTGATAGAGAACACTGAAGCTTTCTTT.

This clonotype was seen at least ten times. The chain uses TRBV7-6 and TRBJ1-1, with D unresolved. V was trimmed by 5 bases and J by 1 base, leaving 14 bases between them. This CDR3 contains 15 residues. Germline V gene data show CDR1 as SGHVS and CDR2 as FNYEAQ. CDR3 nucleotides: TGTGCCAGCAGCCCCACCGGGTCCCCGAACACTGAAGCTTTCTTT. This encodes CASSPTGSPNTEAFF.